The 10 T cell receptor beta chains below all came from one sample that was sequenced in a study of shared clonotypes between healthy human individuals (dated by TCRdb to the early 2020s). The method behind the library was the immunoSEQ multiplex PCR assay. TCRdb stores this immuneACCESS table with in-frame sequences only. Part of the clones is absent; in the studies checked, under half of the shortfall reflects unresolved V genes, and no reason is known for the rest. Here the sample has around 83,000 clones; about 61% occur a single time. 51% of the sample is taken by the ten largest. The material sequenced was memory CD8+ T cells sorted from blood. The sample's cell subset or site, from its label and the paper: CD45RO+ cells pooled with CCR7-negative TemRA cells. The receptors were gathered from a man aged 30-40 years in good health.

This clone was counted ten times or more. The V gene is TRBV29-1, the J gene TRBJ2-7; 9 bases fit TRBD1. In germline, CDR1 is SQVTM, CDR2 ANQGSEA. The trim removed 0 bases at V and 0 bases at J, leaving 6 bases unmatched. This CDR3 comprises 16 residues. The CDR3 bases are TGCAGCGTTGAAGAAGCCGGGACAGGGAGCTCCTACGAGCAGTACTTC. This translates into CSVEEAGTGSSYEQYF.

The chain couples TRBV5-1 to TRBJ2-7, with D possibly TRBD1 on 6 matching bases. Germline V gene data show CDR1 as SGHRS and CDR2 as YFSETQ. The CDR3 consists of 15 residues. V lost 3 bases to trimming and J lost 0 bases, with 13 bases between them. This CDR3 reads CASSSTTGLSYEQYF. DNA of the CDR3: TGCGCCAGCAGCTCCACCACAGGGCTCTCCTACGAGCAGTACTTC.

In its sample, this clone was seen a few times. The chain links TRBV6-4 to TRBJ2-3; TRBD2 is a possible D gene (6 bases). Deletions cut 0 bases from V and 4 bases from J, with 8 bases between. Germline CDR1 and CDR2: MRHNA and SNTAGT. The CDR3 runs 14 residues. CDR3 coding DNA: TGTGCCAGCAGTGACTCGAGCGGGCCAGATACGCAGTATTTT. Translation: CASSDSSGPDTQYF.

Concerning this clone: It may be a read error: a sequence one base away is much more abundant. The sample has other DNA sequences that encode this CDR3 too. The chain links TRBV6-5 to TRBJ2-7; D is uncertain. The CDR3 loop spans 11 amino acids. The germline CDR1 and CDR2 sequences are MNHEY and SVGAGI. V lost 5 bases and J lost 3, with 5 bases in between. The CDR3 bases are TGTGCCAGCAGTGAACACTACGAGCAGTACTTC. Translating it yields CASSEHYEQYF.

The chain combines TRBV10-2 with TRBJ1-2, with D perhaps TRBD1 (6 bases). Germline CDR1 and CDR2: WSHSY and SAAADI. Trimming left V 0 bases short and J 3 bases short, with 11 bases between. The CDR3 covers 15 residues. The CDR3 loop reads CASSESQGRHYGYTF. CDR3 DNA: TGCGCCAGCAGTGAGTCACAGGGCAGACACTATGGCTACACCTTC.

V gene TRBV7-8 combines with J gene TRBJ2-2; no clear D gene. Trimming left V 2 bases short and J 3 bases short, with 7 bases between. CDR1 is SGHVS and CDR2 is FQNEAQ in the germline V gene. The CDR3 consists of 14 residues. The DNA of the CDR3 is TGTGCCAGCAGCTTATCGAGGTACACCGGGGAGCTGTTTTTT. Translated: CASSLSRYTGELFF. Full variable domain (remainder filled in from reference TRBV7-8 and TRBJ2-2): GAGVSQSPRYKVAKRGQDVALRCDPISGHVSLFWYQQALGQGPEFLTYFQNEAQLDKSGLPSDRFFAERPEGSVSTLKIQRTQQEDSAVYLCASSLSRYTGELFFGEGSRLTVL.

This clone was detected many times. CDR3 region: CASSESVGEKLFF. Here the CDR3 DNA reads TGCGCCAGCAGTGAGTCGGTCGGGGAAAAACTGTTTTTT. The gene calls are TRBV10-2 and TRBJ1-4, with unresolved D. Germline lookup yields CDR1 WSHSY and CDR2 SAAADI. The V end lost 0 bases, the J end lost 8 bases, and 7 bases lay between the germline ends. This CDR3 contains 13 residues.

This clone was counted between two and nine times. Other DNA sequences in this specimen translate into the identical CDR3. The chain carries TRBV6-5 and TRBJ2-7, with D perhaps TRBD2 (6 bases). This CDR3 contains 12 residues. V lost 8 bases, J lost 2 bases, and 10 bases lay in between. CDR1 and CDR2 from the germline V gene are MNHEY and SVGAGI. The CDR3 spells CASGTGAYEQYF. CDR3 coding DNA: TGTGCCAGCGGTACGGGGGCCTACGAGCAGTACTTC.

Concerning this clone itself: Other DNA sequences in the sample encode the same CDR3. This sequence joins TRBV7-9 and TRBJ2-1; TRBD2 matches 12 bases. The CDR3 has 15 residues. V was clipped by 3 bases and J by 8 bases; unmatched bases: 5. Germline V gene data show CDR1 as SEHNR and CDR2 as FQNEAQ (reference sequence). The CDR3 region is CASSFPTSGSDEQFF. The CDR3 DNA is TGTGCCAGCAGCTTCCCGACTAGCGGGAGCGATGAGCAGTTCTTC.

J is TRBJ2-3 and V is TRBV5-1; TRBD2 aligns across 8 bases. After removal of 7 bases from V and 3 bases from J, the junction contained 16 bases not matched to a gene. The germline CDR1 and CDR2 sequences are SGHRS and YFSETQ. CDR3 length: 17 amino acids. CDR3 bases: TGCGCCAGCGGACTAACCACCAAGCGGGAGAGAACAGATACGCAGTATTTT. It is translated as CASGLTTKRERTDTQYF. Full variable domain (remainder filled in from reference TRBV5-1 and TRBJ2-3): KAGVTQTPRYLIKTRGQQVTLSCSPISGHRSVSWYQQTPGQGLQFLFEYFSETQRNKGNFPGRFSGRQFSNSRSEMNVSTLELGDSALYLCASGLTTKRERTDTQYFGPGTRLTVL.